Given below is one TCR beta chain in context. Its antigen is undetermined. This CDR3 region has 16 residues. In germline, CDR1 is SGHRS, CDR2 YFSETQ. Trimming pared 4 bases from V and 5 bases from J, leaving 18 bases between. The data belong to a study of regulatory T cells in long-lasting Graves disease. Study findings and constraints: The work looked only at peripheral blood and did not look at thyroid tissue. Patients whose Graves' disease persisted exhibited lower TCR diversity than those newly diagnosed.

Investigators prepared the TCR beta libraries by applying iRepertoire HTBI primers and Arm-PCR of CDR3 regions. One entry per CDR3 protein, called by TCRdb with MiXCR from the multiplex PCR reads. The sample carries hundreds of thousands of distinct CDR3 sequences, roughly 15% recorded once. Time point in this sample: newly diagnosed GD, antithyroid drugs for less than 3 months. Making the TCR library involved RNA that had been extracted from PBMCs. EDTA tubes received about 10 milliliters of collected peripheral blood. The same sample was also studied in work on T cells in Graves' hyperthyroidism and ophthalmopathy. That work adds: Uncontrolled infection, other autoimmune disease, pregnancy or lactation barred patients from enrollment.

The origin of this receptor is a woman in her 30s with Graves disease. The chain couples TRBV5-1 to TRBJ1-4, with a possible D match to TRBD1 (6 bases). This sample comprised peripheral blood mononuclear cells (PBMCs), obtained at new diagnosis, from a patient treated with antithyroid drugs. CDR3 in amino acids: CASSVAWGGGNEKLFF. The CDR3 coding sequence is TGCGCCAGCAGCGTGGCCTGGGGAGGGGGGAATGAAAAACTGTTTTTT.